These 27 T cell receptor beta chains share one sample of origin, sequenced in a study of beta chain features in type 1 diabetes. Every bit of the isolated RNA underwent reverse transcription, so sequencing read expressed TCRB transcripts. Libraries were prepared by immunoSEQ multiplex PCR; TCRdb keeps only in-frame clonotypes and omits some of them. Among some 270,000 clones, 8% were seen once, and the ten largest hold more than 1%. Sequencing was carried out using central memory CD4+ T cells from blood. These receptor sequences come from a woman between 18 and 29 years old in good health.

This clone has a handful of counts. The genes are TRBV29-1 and TRBJ1-1; D might be TRBD1 (5 bases). V shed 1 base and J shed 1 base, with 10 bases lying between them. Germline values: CDR1 SQVTM, CDR2 ANQGSEA. The CDR3 contains 14 residues. CDR3 nucleotide sequence: TGCAGCGTTGAAGGGACAAGGAGGAACACTGAAGCTTTCTTT. Amino acid sequence: CSVEGTRRNTEAFF.

This clone has only a few counts. The chain is built from TRBV6-6 and TRBJ1-2; D is possibly TRBD1 (5 bases). This CDR3 has 13 residues. Trimming stripped 5 bases from V and 7 bases from J, with 14 bases between. Germline values: CDR1 MNHNY, CDR2 SVGAGI (reference sequence). Here the CDR3 reads CASSDYRDSGYTF. The CDR3 region has the DNA TGTGCCAGCAGTGACTACCGGGACTCTGGCTACACCTTC.

This clone has a single count. This chain connects TRBV4-2 to TRBJ2-6, with 10 bases aligning to TRBD1. V trimming: 0 bases; J trimming: 0 bases; junction bases outside the gene matches: 11. Germline V gene sequence: CDR1 LGHNA, CDR2 YNFKEQ. The CDR3 loop spans 21 amino acids. CDR3 loop: CASSQETNRDRGFSGANVLTF. For the CDR3, the DNA is TGTGCCAGCAGCCAAGAGACAAACCGGGACAGGGGATTCTCTGGGGCCAACGTCCTGACTTTC.

The sample holds many counts of this clone. The chain links TRBV30 to TRBJ2-7; D remains ambiguous. This CDR3 spans 11 amino acids. V lost 2 bases to trimming and J lost 0 bases, with 2 bases between them. Germline assignment: CDR1 GTSNPN and CDR2 SVGIG (reference sequence). CDR3 coding DNA: TGTGCCTGGAGTACCTCCTACGAGCAGTACTTC. Translation gives CAWSTSYEQYF.

J is TRBJ1-2 and V is TRBV7-2, with a possible D match to TRBD1 (5 bases). V lost 3 bases, J lost 6 bases, and 11 bases lay in between. The germline V gene has CDR1 SGHTA and CDR2 FQGNSA. The CDR3 runs 13 residues. The DNA for the CDR3 is TGTGCCAGCAGCTTTTTCGGACAACATGGCTACACCTTC. It yields the protein CASSFFGQHGYTF.

The CDR3 nucleotides are TGTGCCAGCTCAATACAGGATATCCACGAGCAGTACTTC. It is translated as CASSIQDIHEQYF. The V gene is TRBV18, the J gene TRBJ2-7; weak D call: TRBD1 (5 bases). CDR1 and CDR2 (germline): KGHSH, LQKENI. CDR3 length equals 13 residues. The ends were cut back, 5 bases at V and 5 bases at J, with 13 bases in the middle.

This clone has ten or more counts. The V call is TRBV14, the J call TRBJ2-3; D unclear. The CDR3 sequence is 12 residues long. CDR1 and CDR2 (germline): SGHDN, FVKESK. The V and J ends lost 1 base and 8 bases respectively, with 7 bases between them. This chain's CDR3 is CASSQAGATQYF. The DNA for the CDR3 is TGTGCCAGCAGCCAAGCGGGCGCTACGCAGTATTTT.

The CDR3 region has the DNA TGTGCCAGCAGCACGGGGAACACTGAAGCTTTCTTT. Translating it yields CASSTGNTEAFF. The genes are TRBV11-2 and TRBJ1-1; D is uncertain. Germline V gives CDR1 SGHAT, CDR2 FQNNGV. The ends were cut back, 5 bases at V and 1 base at J, with 5 bases in the middle. The CDR3 is 12 residues long.

This clone has at least ten counts. V is TRBV7-3 and J is TRBJ2-1; 9 bases match TRBD2. J was trimmed by 4 bases and V by 5 bases; bases with no gene match: 9. Germline loops: CDR1 SGHTA, CDR2 FQGTGA. CDR3 length: 16 residues. The CDR3: CASSRGRGLAYNEQFF. The CDR3 nucleotides read TGTGCCAGCAGCCGGGGTAGGGGACTAGCTTACAATGAGCAGTTCTTC.

This clone was seen ten or more times. The chain carries TRBV6-5 and TRBJ1-3; D is ambiguous. Germline V gene lookup returns CDR1 MNHEY and CDR2 SVGAGI. V lost 6 bases and J 4 bases, leaving 7 bases between the germline ends. This CDR3 comprises 12 residues. Written as DNA, the CDR3 is TGTGCCAGCAGGGACGACGGAAACACCATATATTTT. Its protein product is CASRDDGNTIYF.

This clone occurred a few times. This chain uses TRBV29-1 with TRBJ1-2; 7 nucleotides agree with TRBD1. Germline CDR1 reads SQVTM; CDR2 reads ANQGSEA. This CDR3 is built from 15 residues. The V and J ends lost 3 bases and 2 bases, in that order; junction bases with no gene match: 9. This CDR3 reads CSVDPWDSENYGYTF. The CDR3 nucleotides read TGCAGCGTTGATCCATGGGACAGCGAGAACTATGGCTACACCTTC.

This sequence joins TRBV7-9 and TRBJ2-3; D is perhaps TRBD2 (6 bases). The V end lost 7 bases, the J end lost 4 bases, and 21 bases lay between the germline ends. The length of the CDR3 is 16 residues. Per germline, CDR1 SEHNR and CDR2 FQNEAQ (reference sequence). The DNA for the CDR3 is TGTGCCAGCACCACAGGAGGGACGGCCCTGGCAGATACGCAGTATTTT. It encodes CASTTGGTALADTQYF. Full variable domain (missing parts from reference TRBV7-9 and TRBJ2-3): DTGVSQNPRHKITKRGQNVTFRCDPISEHNRLYWYRQTLGQGPEFLTYFQNEAQLEKSRLLSDRFSAERPKGSFSTLEIQRTEQGDSAMYLCASTTGGTALADTQYFGPGTRLTVL.

The J gene is TRBJ2-7, the V gene TRBV11-1; tentatively, D is TRBD1 or TRBD2 (6 bases each). CDR1 and CDR2 from the germline V gene are SGHAT and FQDESV (reference sequence). CDR3 length equals 14 residues. Trimming cost V 6 bases and J 6 bases, with 18 bases left between them. CDR3 residues: CASSPPNRDFEQYV. DNA for the CDR3: TGTGCCAGCAGTCCCCCTAACAGGGACTTCGAGCAGTACGTC.

This clone was seen a handful of times. V usage is TRBV13 and J usage is TRBJ1-2; weak D call: TRBD1 (6 bases). From germline, CDR1 is PRHDT and CDR2 FYEKMQ (reference sequence). The CDR3 has 12 residues. V was clipped by 3 bases and J by 7 bases, with 9 bases between them. The CDR3 DNA reads TGTGCCAGCAGCTTCAGGGGAGGTGGCTACACCTTC. Amino acids: CASSFRGGGYTF. Full variable domain (remainder filled in from reference TRBV13 and TRBJ1-2): AAGVIQSPRHLIKEKRETATLKCYPIPRHDTVYWYQQGPGQDPQFLISFYEKMQSDKGSIPDRFSAQQFSDYHSELNMSSLELGDSALYFCASSFRGGGYTFGSGTRLTVV.

The V and J genes are TRBV7-9 and TRBJ1-1, with D tentatively TRBD1 (5 bases). V was shortened by 0 bases and J by 10 bases, with 12 bases between the two germline ends. CDR3 length: 13 amino acids. Germline CDR1 reads SEHNR; CDR2 reads FQNEAQ (reference sequence). CDR3 DNA sequence: TGTGCCAGCAGCTTAGCTTCGGGGCCCTTAGCTTTCTTT. Translation gives CASSLASGPLAFF.

This chain connects TRBV29-1 to TRBJ2-1; D unresolved. The CDR3 totals 12 residues. Germline V gene sequence: CDR1 SQVTM, CDR2 ANQGSEA. CDR3 protein: CSCVVAWNEQFF. The CDR3 region has the DNA TGCAGTTGTGTGGTAGCCTGGAATGAGCAGTTCTTC.

This clone was found a few times. This chain joins TRBV2 and TRBJ2-5; D could derive from TRBD1 or TRBD2 (6 bases each). Germline loops: CDR1 SNHLY, CDR2 FYNNEI. The V end was cut by 11 bases, the J end by 5 bases, with 12 bases between. The CDR3 is made up of 11 amino acids. The CDR3 DNA is TGTGCCGGGGGGCGAGAGGAGACCCAGTACTTC. The encoded protein is CAGGREETQYF.

The chain carries TRBV2 and TRBJ2-5; no firm D call. CDR1 is SNHLY and CDR2 is FYNNEI in the germline V gene. V lost 6 bases and J lost 3, with 8 bases in between. The CDR3 is 12 residues long. CDR3 in amino acids: CASRPRKETQYF. The CDR3 bases are TGTGCCAGCAGGCCTAGAAAAGAGACCCAGTACTTC.

This clone was picked up many times. J is TRBJ2-2 and V is TRBV7-9; D is unclear. The length of the CDR3 is 13 residues. Trimming left V 2 bases short and J 8 bases short, with 9 bases between. Germline CDR1 SEHNR, CDR2 FQNEAQ (reference sequence). The chain's CDR3 is CASSLYVAGELFF. CDR3 in DNA: TGTGCCAGCAGCTTATATGTAGCTGGGGAGCTGTTTTTT.

This clone was seen a handful of times. The chain employs TRBV7-8 and TRBJ1-1, with D possibly matching TRBD1 (6 bases). Trimming removed 1 base at V and 8 bases at J, with 14 bases between. CDR1 and CDR2 from the germline V gene are SGHVS and FQNEAQ. The CDR3 totals 14 residues. The CDR3 loop reads CASSLGPGHKEAFF. The DNA for the CDR3 is TGTGCCAGCAGCTTAGGACCGGGACACAAAGAAGCTTTCTTT. Full variable domain (remainder filled in from reference TRBV7-8 and TRBJ1-1): GAGVSQSPRYKVAKRGQDVALRCDPISGHVSLFWYQQALGQGPEFLTYFQNEAQLDKSGLPSDRFFAERPEGSVSTLKIQRTQQEDSAVYLCASSLGPGHKEAFFGQGTRLTVV.

This clone was counted ten times or more. The V and J genes are TRBV14 and TRBJ1-1; unclear D gene. Germline V gives CDR1 SGHDN, CDR2 FVKESK. The CDR3 consists of 12 residues. Deletions cut 9 bases from V and 4 bases from J, with 12 bases between. CDR3 nucleotides: TGTGCCAGTAAGGCCGAGGGCACTGAAGCTTTCTTT. This translates into CASKAEGTEAFF.

This clone was seen a few times. In nucleotides, the CDR3 is TGTGCCAGCAGTAGGGCTAGCACGAAAGAGACCCAGTACTTC. As protein: CASSRASTKETQYF. The chain joins TRBV7-2 to TRBJ2-5, with D possibly being TRBD2 (5 bases). This CDR3 is built from 14 residues. V was trimmed by 6 bases and J by 3 bases, leaving 14 bases between them. CDR1 is SGHTA, CDR2 FQGNSA, per germline.

The table lists this clone with a few counts. This chain links TRBV11-2 with TRBJ2-3; D not resolved. With 3 bases removed from V and 0 bases from J, the gap between germline ends came to 4 bases. This CDR3 contains 13 residues. Germline V CDR1 and CDR2: SGHAT, FQNNGV. The CDR3 protein is CASSFPSTDTQYF. The CDR3 DNA follows: TGTGCCAGCAGCTTTCCTAGCACAGATACGCAGTATTTT.

The chain employs TRBV7-9 and TRBJ1-2, with a tentative D call TRBD1 (6 bases). This CDR3 comprises 16 residues. The germline V gene encodes CDR1 SEHNR and CDR2 FQNEAQ (reference sequence). V dropped 5 bases and J dropped 7 bases, with 23 bases sitting between them. CDR3 protein: CASSLQQGPGGGGYTF. The CDR3 DNA sequence: TGTGCCAGCAGCCTTCAACAGGGCCCCGGGGGGGGTGGCTACACCTTC. Full variable domain (outside the CDR3, taken from reference TRBV7-9 and TRBJ1-2): DTGVSQNPRHKITKRGQNVTFRCDPISEHNRLYWYRQTLGQGPEFLTYFQNEAQLEKSRLLSDRFSAERPKGSFSTLEIQRTEQGDSAMYLCASSLQQGPGGGGYTFGSGTRLTVV.

This clone occurred a few times. The gene calls are TRBV29-1 and TRBJ2-3; 7 bases map to TRBD2. V dropped 1 base and J dropped 2; count of bases not matched to a gene: 6. Germline CDR1 is SQVTM and CDR2 is ANQGSEA. The CDR3 sequence is 15 residues long. In nucleotides, the CDR3 is TGCAGCGTTGAAGGGACTAGAAGTAACACAGATACGCAGTATTTT. It is translated as CSVEGTRSNTDTQYF.

The V and J genes are TRBV7-2 and TRBJ2-5; D gene unclear. V lost 5 bases and J lost 2, with 12 bases in between. The CDR3 has 14 amino acids. Germline values: CDR1 SGHTA, CDR2 FQGNSA. CDR3 protein: CASSPGYLQETQYF. The CDR3 DNA sequence: TGTGCCAGCAGCCCTGGGTACCTACAAGAGACCCAGTACTTC. Supplemented by reference TRBV7-2 and TRBJ2-5, the full variable domain reads GAGVSQSPSNKVTEKGKDVELRCDPISGHTALYWYRQSLGQGLEFLIYFQGNSAPDKSGLPSDRFSAERTGGSVSTLTIQRTQQEDSAVYLCASSPGYLQETQYFGPGTRLLVL.

The chain uses TRBV6-5 and TRBJ1-1; D unresolved. Between the trimmed V and J ends, which lost 2 bases and 4 bases, there was a span of 2 bases. The CDR3 is made up of 11 amino acids. Germline assignment: CDR1 MNHEY and CDR2 SVGAGI. As DNA, the CDR3 is TGTGCCAGCAGTTACACCACTGAAGCTTTCTTT. Translating it yields CASSYTTEAFF.